This T cell receptor beta chain was captured in a study of T cell responses to AZD1222 COVID-19 vaccine. Whole-study results and caveats: Unmutated regions of variants are reportedly targeted by nearly half of spike-specific TCRs.

This clone has a handful of counts. What it binds is not known. Clones were read by immunoSEQ multiplex PCR, and TCRdb kept only the in-frame ones, dropping some. The data contain over 100,000 clones, 70% to 90% of them singletons. Sequenced here: peripheral blood, sampled on day 0 of AZD1222 vaccination. The sequence was obtained from an adult in good health.

The CDR3 loop is CASSVDSGIYGYTF. CDR3 nucleotide sequence: TGTGCCAGCAGCGTAGATTCAGGGATCTATGGCTACACCTTC. V usage is TRBV9 and J usage is TRBJ1-2; a possible D gene is TRBD1 (5 bases). CDR1 is SGDLS, CDR2 YYNGEE, per germline. V was pared by 0 bases and J by 4 bases, with 10 bases between. This CDR3 comprises 14 residues.